This T cell receptor (beta chain) was sequenced for a study of blood T cell repertoires in COVID-19. Across the whole study: COVID-19 samples collected from the United States, Italy and Spain covered acute and convalescent phases. PBMCs, B-cell-depleted T cells, or T cells were the source of the cDNA or gDNA that made up the material.

V was pared by 4 bases and J by 4 bases, with 6 bases of the junction left unmatched. This CDR3 has 14 residues. Germline loops: CDR1 KGHSH, CDR2 LQKENI. Data came from immunoSEQ multiplex PCR; TCRdb stores just in-frame clones and leaves some out. The table lists about 330,000 clones, 85% of them singletons. The source material was peripheral blood. This sequence originates from a human donor in a cohort sampled during active COVID-19. The chain couples TRBV18 to TRBJ1-1, with 7 bases that match TRBD1. CDR3 residues: CASSQGAGGTEAFF. The CDR3 nucleotides are TGTGCCAGCTCACAGGGGGCAGGGGGCACTGAAGCTTTCTTT.